The 17 T cell receptor beta chains listed next were all sequenced from one sample in a study of blood T cell repertoires in COVID-19. TCRdb's copy holds only in-frame clones and misses some; the assay was immunoSEQ multiplex PCR. The sample lists fewer than 150,000 clones; about 85% were seen once. The sample taken for sequencing was peripheral blood. Every receptor here comes from a man aged 45-65 years with acute or convalescent COVID-19.

This clone was recorded once. This chain connects TRBV5-1 to TRBJ1-1; D is unresolved. The length of the CDR3 is 18 residues. Trimming cost V 4 bases and J 1 base, with 23 bases left between them. Looked up from germline, CDR1 is SGHRS and CDR2 is YFSETQ. The chain's CDR3 is CASSPTSRGGGSNTEAFF. The CDR3 nucleotides read TGCGCCAGCAGCCCGACTAGTCGGGGTGGCGGTTCGAACACTGAAGCTTTCTTT.

This chain joins TRBV20-1 and TRBJ1-2, with 11 bases lining up with TRBD1. V lost 3 bases to trimming and J lost 4 bases; unmatched junction nucleotides: 7. Per germline, CDR1 DFQATT and CDR2 SNEGSKA (reference sequence). This CDR3 contains 15 residues. This chain's CDR3 is CSASHTGQGVYGYTF. In DNA, the CDR3 is TGCAGTGCTAGTCATACGGGACAGGGGGTCTATGGCTACACCTTC.

This clone was seen only a few times. The gene calls are TRBV7-2 and TRBJ1-2; D is ambiguous. This CDR3 spans 15 amino acids. Between the trimmed V and J ends, which lost 1 base and 0 bases, there was a span of 9 bases. The germline CDR1 and CDR2 sequences are SGHTA and FQGNSA. CDR3 protein: CASSLGLSPNYGYTF. CDR3 nucleotide sequence: TGTGCCAGCAGCTTAGGGTTAAGCCCTAACTATGGCTACACCTTC.

The chain joins TRBV7-2 to TRBJ1-1, with 8 bases matching TRBD1. Germline V lookup: CDR1 SGHTA, CDR2 FQGNSA. This CDR3 comprises 15 residues. J lost 3 bases, V lost 4 bases, and 7 bases had no gene match. The CDR3 region is CASSSGQGLHTEAFF. The DNA for the CDR3 is TGTGCCAGCAGCTCAGGACAGGGATTGCACACTGAAGCTTTCTTT. The full variable domain, its missing parts supplied by reference TRBV7-2 and TRBJ1-1, is GAGVSQSPSNKVTEKGKDVELRCDPISGHTALYWYRQSLGQGLEFLIYFQGNSAPDKSGLPSDRFSAERTGGSVSTLTIQRTQQEDSAVYLCASSSGQGLHTEAFFGQGTRLTVV.

V and J are TRBV9 and TRBJ1-2, with 8 nucleotides matching TRBD1. The CDR3 consists of 16 residues. V was pared by 3 bases and J by 6 bases, with 13 bases of the junction left unmatched. The germline CDR1 and CDR2 sequences are SGDLS and YYNGEE. The CDR3, as DNA: TGTGCCAGCAGCGCTTCAGCCACAACAGGGGGAGATGGCTACACCTTC. Encoded protein: CASSASATTGGDGYTF. The entire variable domain, with the rest obtained from reference TRBV9 and TRBJ1-2, is as follows: DSGVTQTPKHLITATGQRVTLRCSPRSGDLSVYWYQQSLDQGLQFLIQYYNGEERAKGNILERFSAQQFPDLHSELNLSSLELGDSALYFCASSASATTGGDGYTFGSGTRLTVV.

The chain carries TRBV10-3 and TRBJ1-1; perhaps TRBD1 as D (6 bases). Germline loops: CDR1 ENHRY, CDR2 SYGVKD. V was clipped by 2 bases and J by 1 base, with 11 bases between them. The CDR3 has 15 residues. This chain's CDR3 is CAISETKQGNTEAFF. The CDR3 nucleotides are TGTGCCATCAGTGAGACAAAACAGGGGAACACTGAAGCTTTCTTT.

This CDR3 reads CASSYSGTGGTEAFF. CDR3 nucleotide sequence: TGTGCCAGCAGTTACTCAGGGACAGGGGGTACTGAAGCTTTCTTT. The genes are TRBV6-5 and TRBJ1-1, with TRBD1 matching over 11 bases. This CDR3 spans 15 amino acids. V dropped 0 bases and J dropped 5; count of bases not matched to a gene: 2. The V gene's germline CDR1 is MNHEY and CDR2 SVGAGI.

The chain has TRBV19 and TRBJ1-5, with D unresolved. The CDR3 loop spans 14 amino acids. Trimming took 0 bases from V and 6 from J, leaving 9 bases between them. CDR1 and CDR2 from the germline V gene are LNHDA and SQIVND (reference sequence). CDR3 bases: TGTGCCAGTAGTATAGATCAGACTCGTCAGCCCCAGCATTTT. Its protein product is CASSIDQTRQPQHF.

This chain links TRBV2 with TRBJ1-1; D ambiguous. Per the germline V gene, CDR1 is SNHLY and CDR2 is FYNNEI. The CDR3 sequence is 12 residues long. V was trimmed by 6 bases and J by 5 bases, leaving 10 bases between them. The CDR3: CASSGEVTEAFF. CDR3 DNA: TGTGCCAGCAGCGGCGAGGTAACTGAAGCTTTCTTT.

The CDR3 region is CASSQRVGTEAFF. The CDR3 DNA reads TGTGCCAGCAGCCAGAGGGTTGGCACTGAAGCTTTCTTT. The chain employs TRBV3-1 (or the pseudogene TRBV3-2) and TRBJ1-1, with D uncertain. In germline, CDR1 is LGHDT, CDR2 YNNKEL (reference sequence). With 3 bases removed from V and 4 bases from J, the gap between germline ends came to 9 bases. The CDR3 sequence is 13 residues long.

The CDR3 DNA reads as TGCGCCAGCAAAGGCGTGGAGGCGAACACCGGGGAGCTGTTTTTT. Its translation is CASKGVEANTGELFF. The rearrangement joins TRBV5-1 to TRBJ2-2; the D gene is possibly TRBD2 (5 bases). Between the trimmed V and J ends, which lost 6 bases and 0 bases, there was a span of 12 bases. The CDR3 spans 15 residues. Germline V gene lookup returns CDR1 SGHRS and CDR2 YFSETQ. The variable domain in full, completed from reference TRBV5-1 and TRBJ2-2, reads KAGVTQTPRYLIKTRGQQVTLSCSPISGHRSVSWYQQTPGQGLQFLFEYFSETQRNKGNFPGRFSGRQFSNSRSEMNVSTLELGDSALYLCASKGVEANTGELFFGEGSRLTVL.

The genes are TRBV5-6 and TRBJ1-6, with TRBD1 as a possible D gene (6 bases). Trimming left V 4 bases short and J 9 bases short, with 14 bases between. This CDR3 is built from 14 residues. CDR1 and CDR2 from the germline V gene are SGHDT and YYEEEE. CDR3 sequence: CASSPDRRSSPLHF. DNA for the CDR3: TGTGCCAGCAGCCCAGACAGGAGGAGTTCACCCCTCCACTTT. Looking up the rest from reference TRBV5-6 and TRBJ1-6 gives the full variable domain: DAGVTQSPTHLIKTRGQQVTLRCSPKSGHDTVSWYQQALGQGPQFIFQYYEEEERQRGNFPDRFSGHQFPNYSSELNVNALLLGDSALYLCASSPDRRSSPLHFGNGTRLTVT.

This clone showed up just once. This sequence joins TRBV19 and TRBJ1-6, with D possibly matching TRBD1 (6 bases). This CDR3 is built from 15 residues. Trimming removed 4 bases at V and 10 bases at J, with 17 bases between. Germline assignment: CDR1 LNHDA and CDR2 SQIVND (reference sequence). The CDR3 coding sequence is TGTGCCAGTAGTAGTGAGGTCAGGGGCGGCTCACCCCTCCACTTT. Protein sequence: CASSSEVRGGSPLHF.

The CDR3 sequence: CASSRQGSVRNTEAFF. As DNA, the CDR3 is TGTGCCAGCAGCCGACAGGGTTCAGTAAGGAACACTGAAGCTTTCTTT. This sequence joins TRBV5-4 and TRBJ1-1; 7 nucleotides match TRBD1. The CDR3 has 16 amino acids. With 4 bases clipped from V and 1 base from J, the junction kept 10 bases outside the gene matches. Germline V gene lookup returns CDR1 SGHNT and CDR2 YYREEE (reference sequence).

V gene TRBV5-1 combines with J gene TRBJ2-7; 11 nucleotides line up with TRBD1. CDR1 is SGHRS and CDR2 is YFSETQ in the germline V gene. V lost 7 bases and J lost 5; bases outside the gene matches: 2. CDR3 length equals 12 residues. The DNA of the CDR3 is TGCGCCAGCGGGGGACAGGGGGACGAGCAGTACTTC. Translation: CASGGQGDEQYF.

The chain combines TRBV3-1 (or the pseudogene TRBV3-2) with TRBJ2-6; no clear D gene. V lost 3 bases and J lost 1, with 7 bases in between. This CDR3 is 15 amino acids long. Germline CDR1 LGHDT, CDR2 YNNKEL (reference sequence). CDR3 amino acids: CASSQRGSGANVLTF. The CDR3 DNA follows: TGTGCCAGCAGCCAGCGAGGATCTGGGGCCAACGTCCTGACTTTC.

This chain uses TRBV6-5 with TRBJ2-1; 13 bases are shared with TRBD2. V was pared by 10 bases and J by 5 bases, with 5 bases of the junction left unmatched. The CDR3 runs to 14 residues. Per the germline V gene, CDR1 is MNHEY and CDR2 is SVGAGI. CDR3: CATGTSGANNEQFF. CDR3 bases: TGTGCCACCGGGACTAGCGGGGCCAACAATGAGCAGTTCTTC.